Below, 24 T cell receptor beta chains from the same sample are listed, as sequenced in a study of CD8+CD57+ T cells in acquired aplastic anemia. Those patients picked for sequencing had displayed CD8+CD57+ cell expansion on flow cytometry. Genomic DNA templated the TCR beta VDJ and CDR3 profiling. A single record per CDR3 protein comes from TCRdb applying MiXCR to the reads. The table records fewer than 200,000 distinct CDR3 sequences, 70% to 80% of them present only once. Input material: sorted CD4+, CD8+, or CD8+CD57+ T cells (not recorded which) from PBMCs. The origin of the receptors is a human donor with aplastic anemia.

The CDR3 here is CATRRLNSPLHF. The DNA for the CDR3 is TGTGCCACCCGTCGGCTTAATTCACCCCTCCACTTT. This chain links TRBV6-6 with TRBJ1-6; D remains ambiguous. The V end lost 10 bases, the J end lost 6 bases, and 10 bases lay between the germline ends. This CDR3 is built from 12 residues. Germline assignment: CDR1 MNHNY and CDR2 SVGAGI (reference sequence).

As regards this clonotype: A read error may account for a junction end that differs from germline. V is TRBV20-1 and J is TRBJ2-5, with D possibly TRBD1 on 5 matching bases. CDR1 and CDR2 from the germline V gene are DFQATT and SNEGSKA (reference sequence). The CDR3 loop spans 12 amino acids. This CDR3 is CSAQAGAETQHF. DNA for the CDR3: TGCAGTGCTCAAGCTGGGGCAGAGACCCAGCACTTC.

This clonotype was recorded only once. The chain links TRBV19 to TRBJ2-1; 8 nucleotides line up with TRBD1. Germline V lookup: CDR1 LNHDA, CDR2 SQIVND (reference sequence). The CDR3 length is 16 residues. The ends lost 3 bases at V and 7 bases at J; junction bases unmatched: 11. CDR3 DNA: TGTGCCAGTAGTATTTCGTGGCAGGGGGCGCGAAATGAGCAGTTCTTC. Protein: CASSISWQGARNEQFF.

V usage is TRBV12-3 or TRBV12-4 and J usage is TRBJ2-3; D not certain. The CDR3 contains 12 residues. V was trimmed by 6 bases and J by 2 bases, leaving 6 bases between them. Written as DNA, the CDR3 is TGTGCCAGCAGCCGACCCACAGATACGCAGTATTTT. This gives the protein CASSRPTDTQYF.

The V gene is TRBV25-1, the J gene TRBJ1-1; D is possibly TRBD1 (6 bases). The CDR3 runs to 15 residues. The V end lost 3 bases, the J end lost 3 bases, and 14 bases lay between the germline ends. Germline V gene sequence: CDR1 MGHDK, CDR2 SYGVNS. The CDR3 here is CASSEGQGVYTEAFF. The CDR3 region has the DNA TGTGCCAGCAGTGAGGGACAAGGAGTCTACACTGAAGCTTTCTTT.

The rearrangement uses TRBV7-9 and TRBJ2-5, with D unresolved. The germline V and J ends were trimmed by 5 bases and 5 bases, with 9 bases remaining between them. The germline gives CDR1 SEHNR, CDR2 FQNEAQ (reference sequence). The CDR3 contains 12 residues. The CDR3 sequence: CASSNYPETQYF. DNA of the CDR3: TGTGCCAGCAGCAACTATCCGGAGACCCAGTACTTC. Drawing the rest from reference TRBV7-9 and TRBJ2-5, the complete variable domain is DTGVSQNPRHKITKRGQNVTFRCDPISEHNRLYWYRQTLGQGPEFLTYFQNEAQLEKSRLLSDRFSAERPKGSFSTLEIQRTEQGDSAMYLCASSNYPETQYFGPGTRLLVL.

The chain has TRBV5-1 and TRBJ1-2, with TRBD1 matching 7 bases. Germline CDR1 SGHRS, CDR2 YFSETQ. J was trimmed by 2 bases and V by 2 bases; bases with no gene match: 3. There are 14 residues in the CDR3. The CDR3 nucleotides are TGCGCCAGCAGCTTCGACAGGGAGAACTATGGCTACACCTTC. It is translated as CASSFDRENYGYTF.

The chain uses TRBV5-1 and TRBJ2-7; possibly TRBD2 for D (6 bases). V was trimmed by 7 bases and J by 0 bases, leaving 17 bases between them. CDR1 is SGHRS and CDR2 is YFSETQ in the germline V gene. The length of the CDR3 is 15 residues. The CDR3, as DNA: TGCGCCAGCGAGCCGGGGGACGGAACCTCCTACGAGCAGTACTTC. It codes for CASEPGDGTSYEQYF.

This clonotype was detected once. In DNA form, the CDR3 reads TGTGCCAGTAGTATCGGGATTGTCCCAACTAATGAAAAACTGTTTTTT. It translates to CASSIGIVPTNEKLFF. The rearrangement uses TRBV19 and TRBJ1-4; no clear D gene. The germline V gene has CDR1 LNHDA and CDR2 SQIVND (reference sequence). CDR3 size: 16 residues. V dropped 3 bases and J dropped 0 bases, with 11 bases sitting between them.

As for this clonotype: The junction and the germline gene differ at one end; a read error may be behind it. The rearrangement joins TRBV7-3 to TRBJ2-7; 11 nucleotides align to TRBD2. Looked up from germline, CDR1 is SGHTA and CDR2 is FQGTGA. This CDR3 is built from 16 residues. In nucleotides, the CDR3 is TGCGCCAGCAGCCCGATCACTAGCGGGGGTTACTACGAGCAGTACTTC. Translation gives CASSPITSGGYYEQYF.

The gene calls are TRBV29-1 and TRBJ1-1; a weak D match, TRBD1 (6 bases). The CDR3 length is 13 residues. Germline V gives CDR1 SQVTM, CDR2 ANQGSEA. V was clipped by 3 bases and J by 0 bases, with 8 bases between them. CDR3 loop: CSVDDRLNTEAFF. Written as DNA, the CDR3 is TGCAGCGTTGATGACAGGTTGAACACTGAAGCTTTCTTT.

CDR3 loop: CASSLPQGKETQYF. The CDR3 DNA follows: TGCGCCAGCAGCCTACCTCAGGGTAAAGAGACCCAGTACTTC. The chain joins TRBV5-1 to TRBJ2-5, with D perhaps TRBD1 (5 bases). Germline V CDR1 and CDR2: SGHRS, YFSETQ. Trimming removed 4 bases at V and 3 bases at J, with 13 bases between. The length of the CDR3 is 14 residues.

This rearrangement joins TRBV5-4 to TRBJ1-6, with TRBD1 identical over 7 bases. CDR1 and CDR2 from the germline V gene are SGHNT and YYREEE (reference sequence). Germline trimming cut 4 bases from V and 8 bases from J; bases unmatched to any gene: 9. The CDR3 extends over 15 amino acids. CDR3 nucleotide sequence: TGTGCCAGCAGCGTCGGGGGAGGGGGCGATTCACCCCTCCACTTT. Its protein is CASSVGGGGDSPLHF.

This sequence joins TRBV29-1 and TRBJ2-7; D unresolved. The CDR3 has 13 amino acids. Germline V gene lookup returns CDR1 SQVTM and CDR2 ANQGSEA. CDR3 sequence reads: CSARGQLTYEQYF. The CDR3 nucleotides are TGCAGTGCTAGAGGTCAGCTGACCTACGAGCAGTACTTC.

This chain uses TRBV5-1 with TRBJ1-1; D not resolved. The germline gives CDR1 SGHRS, CDR2 YFSETQ. CDR3 length equals 16 residues. Trimming took 4 bases from V and 5 from J, leaving 21 bases between them. CDR3 residues: CASSLIYDTEKTEAFF. DNA of the CDR3: TGCGCCAGCAGCCTAATCTACGATACGGAAAAAACTGAAGCTTTCTTT.

This clonotype appeared once. This likely comes from a read error, as the CDR3 has no conserved phenylalanine or tryptophan at its end. The chain employs TRBV7-2 and TRBJ1-2; tentative D call: TRBD1 (5 bases). The CDR3 is 13 residues long. Germline CDR1 and CDR2: SGHTA and FQGNSA. V lost 6 bases to trimming and J lost 2 bases, with 10 bases between them. CDR3 residues: CASREGRNYGYTL. In DNA, the CDR3 is TGTGCCAGCAGGGAGGGACGGAACTATGGCTACACCCTC.

In the case of this clonotype: A much larger clone sits a single nucleotide away, making a read error possible. CDR3 sequence reads: CASSDSANSYEQYF. The CDR3 DNA reads as TGTGCCAGCAGTGACTCGGCAAATTCCTACGAGCAGTACTTC. The chain employs TRBV6-4 and TRBJ2-7; no clear D. In germline, CDR1 is MRHNA, CDR2 SNTAGT. Trimming cost V 0 bases and J 1 base, with 7 bases left between them. The CDR3 is made up of 14 amino acids.

This clonotype was observed a handful of times. V is TRBV2 and J is TRBJ2-5, with a weak D call TRBD1 (6 bases). V gave up 7 bases and J gave up 4 bases, with 13 bases separating them. This CDR3 region has 13 residues. CDR1 is SNHLY and CDR2 is FYNNEI in the germline V gene. The CDR3, as DNA: TGTGCCAGCATTTTTCAGGGGTCAGAGACCCAGTACTTC. This encodes CASIFQGSETQYF.

Many counts were recorded for this clonotype. This rearrangement joins TRBV4-3 to TRBJ2-3; 7 bases map to TRBD2. This CDR3 is 15 amino acids long. Per the germline V gene, CDR1 is LGHNA and CDR2 is YSLEER. After removal of 1 base from V and 0 bases from J, the junction contained 1 base not matched to a gene. The CDR3 nucleotides are TGCGCCAGCAGCCAAGCCGGGGGGAGCACAGATACGCAGTATTTT. Protein sequence: CASSQAGGSTDTQYF.

This chain joins TRBV6-4 and TRBJ2-5, with TRBD2 matching 9 bases. Germline trimming cut 0 bases from V and 4 bases from J; bases unmatched to any gene: 12. This CDR3 spans 18 amino acids. CDR1 is MRHNA and CDR2 is SNTAGT in the germline V gene. The CDR3 loop reads CASSDSISGGLESETQYF. CDR3 DNA: TGTGCCAGCAGTGACTCGATTAGCGGGGGACTAGAGTCAGAGACCCAGTACTTC.

Regarding this clonotype: Its ends do not fully match the called genes, so a read error is possible. This rearrangement joins TRBV5-8 to TRBJ2-1, with D maybe TRBD2 (6 bases). The length of the CDR3 is 14 residues. Germline lookup yields CDR1 SGHTS and CDR2 YDEGEE. The CDR3 is CASSQWDSYNEQSF. CDR3 DNA sequence: TGCGCCAGCAGCCAATGGGACTCTTACAATGAGCAGTCCTTC.

CDR3 in amino acids: CASSYGRQAADSPLHF. CDR3 nucleotides: TGTGCCAGCAGTTACGGGCGACAGGCCGCTGATTCACCCCTCCACTTT. The V and J genes are TRBV6-6 and TRBJ1-6, with D perhaps matching TRBD1 (6 bases). Trimming took 2 bases from V and 8 from J, leaving 16 bases between them. The CDR3 spans 16 residues. Looked up from germline, CDR1 is MNHNY and CDR2 is SVGAGI (reference sequence).

The V gene is TRBV6-4, the J gene TRBJ2-1, with 13 bases lining up with TRBD2. Germline V lookup: CDR1 MRHNA, CDR2 SNTAGT. This CDR3 is 15 amino acids long. With V trimmed by 5 bases and J by 4 bases, 2 bases remained unmatched. CDR3 sequence (DNA): TGTGCCAGCAGTCGGACTAGCGGGAGTTACAATGAGCAGTTCTTC. Its protein is CASSRTSGSYNEQFF.

This chain connects TRBV5-1 to TRBJ2-1; the match to TRBD2 covers 9 bases. The V gene's germline CDR1 is SGHRS and CDR2 YFSETQ. CDR3 size: 15 residues. The V and J ends lost 1 base and 8 bases, in that order; junction bases with no gene match: 7. The CDR3 DNA sequence: TGCGCCAGCAGCTTGAGCGGGGGGATTGTCGATGAGCAGTTCTTC. Encoded protein: CASSLSGGIVDEQFF. The variable domain in full, completed from reference TRBV5-1 and TRBJ2-1, reads KAGVTQTPRYLIKTRGQQVTLSCSPISGHRSVSWYQQTPGQGLQFLFEYFSETQRNKGNFPGRFSGRQFSNSRSEMNVSTLELGDSALYLCASSLSGGIVDEQFFGPGTRLTVL.